This T cell receptor (beta chain) was identified in a study of T cells in Graves' hyperthyroidism and ophthalmopathy. Study-wide results and limits: The majority of expanded thyroid clonotypes above 0.001 also appeared in blood.

This clonotype was observed many times. Antigen unknown. Uncontrolled infection, other autoimmune disease, pregnancy or lactation led to exclusion. The diagnostic basis comprised clinical symptoms, serum thyroxine and TRAb, thyroid ultrasound and orbital computed tomography. V was shortened by 0 bases and J by 6 bases, with 10 bases between the two germline ends. Germline assignment: CDR1 SGHRS and CDR2 YFSETQ. The length of the CDR3 is 14 residues. RNA transcripts gave rise to amplified TCR beta CDR3 regions. Primed by the HTBI set, a first-round RT-PCR was run on the TCR CDR3. TCRdb reprocessed the multiplex PCR reads via MiXCR and lists one record per CDR3 protein. The sample includes 30,000 to 45,000 distinct CDR3 sequences, around 53% seen only once; the top ten take under 20%.

Sequences were obtained from blood. This receptor was obtained from a man in his forties or fifties with Graves' ophthalmopathy. The V gene is TRBV5-1, the J gene TRBJ2-1; TRBD1 might be the D (5 bases). The CDR3 sequence is CASSLEGQGNEQFF. CDR3 coding DNA: TGCGCCAGCAGCTTGGAAGGCCAGGGCAATGAGCAGTTCTTC. Full variable domain (outside the CDR3, taken from reference TRBV5-1 and TRBJ2-1): KAGVTQTPRYLIKTRGQQVTLSCSPISGHRSVSWYQQTPGQGLQFLFEYFSETQRNKGNFPGRFSGRQFSNSRSEMNVSTLELGDSALYLCASSLEGQGNEQFFGPGTRLTVL.